This T cell receptor beta chain is from a study of cytomegalovirus exposure and HLA in healthy donors. Looking at the study overall: The 120 validation repertoires used the same platform as the roughly 720 first-cohort repertoires (as reported by a later analysis).

Sequenced by immunoSEQ multiplex PCR; TCRdb stores in-frame clones only, minus some. This sample has approximately 150,000 clones, with roughly 86% found just once. CDR3 size: 15 residues. The V and J ends lost 5 bases and 1 base respectively, with 12 bases between them. Germline assignment: CDR1 SEHNR and CDR2 FQNEAQ (reference sequence). The V gene is TRBV7-9, the J gene TRBJ2-1; D may be TRBD2 (6 bases). The receptor comes from a young man in good health and CMV-seropositive. Sequencing was performed on PBMCs. DNA of the CDR3: TGTGCCAGCAGCCCCCCTAGCGCGTCCTACAATGAGCAGTTCTTC. It is translated as CASSPPSASYNEQFF.